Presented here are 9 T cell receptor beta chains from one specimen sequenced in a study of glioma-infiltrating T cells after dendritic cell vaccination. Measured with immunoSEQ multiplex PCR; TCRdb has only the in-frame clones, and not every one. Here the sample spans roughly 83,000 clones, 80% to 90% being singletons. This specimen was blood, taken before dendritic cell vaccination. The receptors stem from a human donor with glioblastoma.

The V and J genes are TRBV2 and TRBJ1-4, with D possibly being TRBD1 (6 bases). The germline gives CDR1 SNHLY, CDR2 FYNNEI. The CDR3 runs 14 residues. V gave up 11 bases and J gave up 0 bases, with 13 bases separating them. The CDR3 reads CAGRGGATNEKLFF. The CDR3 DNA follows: TGTGCCGGGAGGGGGGGGGCAACTAATGAAAAACTGTTTTTT.

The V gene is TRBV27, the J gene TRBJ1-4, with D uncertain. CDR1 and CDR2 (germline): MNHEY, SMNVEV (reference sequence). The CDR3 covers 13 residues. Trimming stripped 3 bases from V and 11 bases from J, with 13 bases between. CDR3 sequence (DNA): TGTGCCAGCAGTTTTGGAGGCCCCGGGAAACTGTTTTTT. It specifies CASSFGGPGKLFF. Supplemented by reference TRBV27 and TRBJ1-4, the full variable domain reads EAQVTQNPRYLITVTGKKLTVTCSQNMNHEYMSWYRQDPGLGLRQIYYSMNVEVTDKGDVPEGYKVSRKEKRNFPLILESPSPNQTSLYFCASSFGGPGKLFFGSGTQLSVL.

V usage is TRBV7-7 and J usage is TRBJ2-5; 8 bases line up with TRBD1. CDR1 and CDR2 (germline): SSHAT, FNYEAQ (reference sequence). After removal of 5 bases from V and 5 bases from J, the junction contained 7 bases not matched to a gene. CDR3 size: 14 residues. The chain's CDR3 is CASSPTDRDETQYF. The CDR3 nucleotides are TGTGCCAGCAGCCCCACGGACAGGGATGAGACCCAGTACTTC.

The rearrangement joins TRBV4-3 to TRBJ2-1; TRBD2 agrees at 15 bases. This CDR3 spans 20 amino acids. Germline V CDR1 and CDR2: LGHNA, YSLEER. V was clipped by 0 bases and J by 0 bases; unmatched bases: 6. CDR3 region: CASSQDPGLAGGLSYNEQFF. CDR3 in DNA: TGCGCCAGCAGCCAAGACCCTGGACTAGCGGGGGGGCTCTCCTACAATGAGCAGTTCTTC.

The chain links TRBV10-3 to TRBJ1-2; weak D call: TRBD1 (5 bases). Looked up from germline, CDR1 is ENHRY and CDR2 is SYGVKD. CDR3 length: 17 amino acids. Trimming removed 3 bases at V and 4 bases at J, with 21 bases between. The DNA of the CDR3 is TGTGCCATCAGTGAAATCCCAAGGGTGGGGCAGACCTATGGCTACACCTTC. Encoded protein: CAISEIPRVGQTYGYTF.

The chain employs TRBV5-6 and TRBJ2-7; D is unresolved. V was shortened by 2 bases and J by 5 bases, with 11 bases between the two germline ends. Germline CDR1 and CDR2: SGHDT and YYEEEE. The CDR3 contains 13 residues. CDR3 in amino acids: CASSFVPSDEQYF. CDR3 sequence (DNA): TGTGCCAGCAGCTTTGTACCGAGCGACGAGCAGTACTTC.

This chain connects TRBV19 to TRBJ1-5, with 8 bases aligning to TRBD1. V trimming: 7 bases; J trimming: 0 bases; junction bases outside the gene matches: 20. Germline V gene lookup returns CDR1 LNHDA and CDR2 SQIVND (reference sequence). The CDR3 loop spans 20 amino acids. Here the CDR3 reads CASNNLRSGQGTYSNQPQHF. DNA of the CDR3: TGTGCCAGTAATAACCTCCGCTCAGGACAGGGCACCTATAGCAATCAGCCCCAGCATTTT.

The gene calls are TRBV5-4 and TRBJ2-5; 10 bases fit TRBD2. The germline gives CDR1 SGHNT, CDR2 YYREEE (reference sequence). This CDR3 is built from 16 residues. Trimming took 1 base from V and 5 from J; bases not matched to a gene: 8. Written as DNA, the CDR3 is TGTGCCAGCAGCTTGATGAGCGGGGGGGGTAGGGAGACCCAGTACTTC. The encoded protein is CASSLMSGGGRETQYF.

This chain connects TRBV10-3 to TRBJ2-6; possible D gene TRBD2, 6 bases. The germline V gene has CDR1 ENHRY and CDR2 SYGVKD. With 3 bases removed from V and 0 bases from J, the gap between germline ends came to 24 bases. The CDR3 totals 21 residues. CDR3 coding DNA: TGTGCCATCAGTGAAATTGGCGGGAATGGCAGGACTAACTCTGGGGCCAACGTCCTGACTTTC. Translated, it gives CAISEIGGNGRTNSGANVLTF.